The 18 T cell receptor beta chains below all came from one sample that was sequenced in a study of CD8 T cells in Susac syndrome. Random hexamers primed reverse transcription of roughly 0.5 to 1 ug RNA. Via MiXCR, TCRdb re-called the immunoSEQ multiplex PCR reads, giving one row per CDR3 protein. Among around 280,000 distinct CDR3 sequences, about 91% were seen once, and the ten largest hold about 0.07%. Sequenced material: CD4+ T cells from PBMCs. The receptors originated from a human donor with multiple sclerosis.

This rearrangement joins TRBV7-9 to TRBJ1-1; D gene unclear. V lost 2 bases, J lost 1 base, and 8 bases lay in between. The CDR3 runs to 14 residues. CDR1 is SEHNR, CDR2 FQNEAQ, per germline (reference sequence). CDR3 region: CASSLPSENTEAFF. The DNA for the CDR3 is TGTGCCAGCAGCTTACCGTCGGAGAACACTGAAGCTTTCTTT.

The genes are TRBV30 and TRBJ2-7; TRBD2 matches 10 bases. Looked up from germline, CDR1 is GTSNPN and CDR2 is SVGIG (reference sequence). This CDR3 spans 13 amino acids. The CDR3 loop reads CAALPTSGYEQYF. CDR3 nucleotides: TGTGCTGCCCTCCCGACTAGCGGGTACGAGCAGTACTTC.

CDR3: CASRAKGAQYF. CDR3 coding DNA: TGTGCCAGTAGGGCAAAGGGGGCGCAGTATTTT. The rearrangement links TRBV19 to TRBJ2-3; D is possibly TRBD1 (6 bases). Trimming stripped 6 bases from V and 10 bases from J, with 11 bases between. CDR1 is LNHDA, CDR2 SQIVND, per germline (reference sequence). This CDR3 comprises 11 residues.

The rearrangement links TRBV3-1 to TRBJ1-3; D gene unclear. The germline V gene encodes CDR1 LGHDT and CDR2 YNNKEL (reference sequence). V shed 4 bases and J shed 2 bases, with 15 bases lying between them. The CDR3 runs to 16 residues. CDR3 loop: CASSPSGVTAGNTIYF. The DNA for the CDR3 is TGTGCCAGCAGCCCGTCTGGGGTAACCGCTGGAAACACCATATATTTT.

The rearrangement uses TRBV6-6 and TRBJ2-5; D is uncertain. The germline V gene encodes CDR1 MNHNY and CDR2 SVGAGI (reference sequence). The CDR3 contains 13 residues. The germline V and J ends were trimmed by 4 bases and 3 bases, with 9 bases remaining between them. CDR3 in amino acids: CASSSPGKETQYF. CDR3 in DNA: TGTGCCAGCAGTTCCCCAGGAAAAGAGACCCAGTACTTC.

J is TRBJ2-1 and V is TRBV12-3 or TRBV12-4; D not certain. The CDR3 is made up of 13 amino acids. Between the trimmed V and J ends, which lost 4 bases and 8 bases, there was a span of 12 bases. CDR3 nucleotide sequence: TGTGCCAGCAGTTCGAATCTGGTCCATGAGCAGTTCTTC. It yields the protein CASSSNLVHEQFF.

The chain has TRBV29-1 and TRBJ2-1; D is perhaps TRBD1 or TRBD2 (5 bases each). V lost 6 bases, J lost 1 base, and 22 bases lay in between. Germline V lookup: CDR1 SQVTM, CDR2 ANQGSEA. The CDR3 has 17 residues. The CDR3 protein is CSVRDGRGTRSYNEQFF. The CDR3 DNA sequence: TGCAGCGTGAGGGACGGCCGGGGAACACGGTCCTACAATGAGCAGTTCTTC.

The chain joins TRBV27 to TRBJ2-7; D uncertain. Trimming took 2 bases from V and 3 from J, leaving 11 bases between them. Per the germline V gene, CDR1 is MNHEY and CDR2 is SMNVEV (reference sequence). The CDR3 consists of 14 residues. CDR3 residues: CASSLAGLLYEQYF. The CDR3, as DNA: TGTGCCAGCAGTTTAGCCGGATTGCTCTACGAGCAGTACTTC.

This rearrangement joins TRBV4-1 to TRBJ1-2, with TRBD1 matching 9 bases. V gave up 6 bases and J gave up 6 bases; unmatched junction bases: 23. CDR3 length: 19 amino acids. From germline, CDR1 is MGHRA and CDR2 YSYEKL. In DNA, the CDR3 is TGCGCCAGCAGGGCCGTCCGTGTGGACAGGGGTATGGTTAAGGATGGCTACACCTTC. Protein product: CASRAVRVDRGMVKDGYTF.

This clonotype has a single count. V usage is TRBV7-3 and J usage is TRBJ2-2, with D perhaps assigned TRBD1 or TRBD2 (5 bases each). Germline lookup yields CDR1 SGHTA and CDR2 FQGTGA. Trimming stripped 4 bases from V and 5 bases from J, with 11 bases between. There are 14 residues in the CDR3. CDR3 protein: CASSSGSTTGELFF. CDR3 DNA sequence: TGTGCCAGCAGCTCAGGGAGCACGACCGGGGAGCTGTTTTTT.

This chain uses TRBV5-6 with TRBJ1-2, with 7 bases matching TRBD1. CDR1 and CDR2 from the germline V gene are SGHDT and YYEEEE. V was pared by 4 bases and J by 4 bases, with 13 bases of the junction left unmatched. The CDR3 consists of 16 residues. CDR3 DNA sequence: TGTGCCAGCAGCGCGGGGGGACAGCGCCCGACCTATGGCTACACCTTC. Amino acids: CASSAGGQRPTYGYTF. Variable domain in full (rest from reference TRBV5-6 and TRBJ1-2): DAGVTQSPTHLIKTRGQQVTLRCSPKSGHDTVSWYQQALGQGPQFIFQYYEEEERQRGNFPDRFSGHQFPNYSSELNVNALLLGDSALYLCASSAGGQRPTYGYTFGSGTRLTVV.

CDR3 in DNA: TGTGCCAGCAGCCGAGGCCAGGGGCCCTACGAGCAGTACTTC. It is translated as CASSRGQGPYEQYF. The chain is built from TRBV7-2 and TRBJ2-7; a possible D gene is TRBD1 (6 bases). V shed 5 bases and J shed 2 bases, with 13 bases lying between them. This CDR3 contains 14 residues. Germline V lookup: CDR1 SGHTA, CDR2 FQGNSA.

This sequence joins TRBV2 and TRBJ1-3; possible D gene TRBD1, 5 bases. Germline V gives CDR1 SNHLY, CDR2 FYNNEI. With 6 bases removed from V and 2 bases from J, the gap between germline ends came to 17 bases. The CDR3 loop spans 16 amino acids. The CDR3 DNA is TGTGCCAGCAGCGACAGCTACAGGAGCCCTGGAAACACCATATATTTT. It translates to CASSDSYRSPGNTIYF.

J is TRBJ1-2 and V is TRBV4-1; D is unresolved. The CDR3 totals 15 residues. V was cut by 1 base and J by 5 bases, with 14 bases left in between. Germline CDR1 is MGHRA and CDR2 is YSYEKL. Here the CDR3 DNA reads TGCGCCAGCAGCCAAGGGTGGTCCCCCTTGTATGGCTACACCTTC. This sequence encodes CASSQGWSPLYGYTF.

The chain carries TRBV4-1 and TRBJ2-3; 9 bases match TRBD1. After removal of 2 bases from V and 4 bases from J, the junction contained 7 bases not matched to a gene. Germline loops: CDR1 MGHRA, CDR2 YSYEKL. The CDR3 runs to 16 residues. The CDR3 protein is CASSQPGTGRPDTQYF. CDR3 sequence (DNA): TGCGCCAGCAGCCAACCCGGGACAGGGAGGCCAGATACGCAGTATTTT.

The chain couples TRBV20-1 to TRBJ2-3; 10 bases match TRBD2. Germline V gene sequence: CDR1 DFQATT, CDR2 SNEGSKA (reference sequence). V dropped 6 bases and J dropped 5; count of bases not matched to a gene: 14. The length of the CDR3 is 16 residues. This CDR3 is CSAPGASGGAKDTQYF. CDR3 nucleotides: TGCAGTGCCCCCGGGGCCAGCGGGGGGGCCAAAGATACGCAGTATTTT.

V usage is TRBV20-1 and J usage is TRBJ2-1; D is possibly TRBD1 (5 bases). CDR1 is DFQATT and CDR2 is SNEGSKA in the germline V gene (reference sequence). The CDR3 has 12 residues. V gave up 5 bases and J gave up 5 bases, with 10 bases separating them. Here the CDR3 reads CSADPTDNEQFF. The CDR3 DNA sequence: TGCAGTGCTGACCCGACAGACAATGAGCAGTTCTTC.

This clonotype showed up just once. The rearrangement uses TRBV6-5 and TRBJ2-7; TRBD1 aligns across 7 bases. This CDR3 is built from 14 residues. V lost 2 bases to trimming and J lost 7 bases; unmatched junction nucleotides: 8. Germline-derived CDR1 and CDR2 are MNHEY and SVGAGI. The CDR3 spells CASSYIGRGMEQYF. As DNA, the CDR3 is TGTGCCAGCAGTTACATTGGCAGGGGGATGGAGCAGTACTTC.